This T cell receptor (beta chain) was documented in a study of Ad26.COV2.S vaccination and SARS-CoV-2 variants. Study information: Recipients of Ad26.COV2.S got it intramuscularly, once or twice 56 days apart.

With 1 base removed from V and 0 bases from J, the gap between germline ends came to 6 bases. The CDR3 runs 14 residues. Germline V gene lookup returns CDR1 LGHNA and CDR2 YSLEER. Study conclusions and caveats: There was reportedly substantial breadth in spike-specific CD8+ and CD4+ T cell responses after vaccination.

The treatment here: some 20 received Ad26.COV2.S at low or high dose, single or two shots; 5 received placebo; per-sample allocation not given. Day 63 after the first injection of vaccine or placebo was the sampling time. To note about this clone: Its antigen is currently unknown.

TCRdb's table, derived via immunoSEQ multiplex PCR, lists solely in-frame clones and lacks some. This table has 300,000 to 350,000 clones, almost 90% appearing once. Sequenced material: peripheral blood, taken in a trial of Ad26.COV2.S vaccine versus placebo. The V call is TRBV4-3, the J call TRBJ1-1; D call uncertain. The sequence was obtained from a person aged 18-60 years who received the Ad26.COV2.S COVID-19 vaccine or a placebo. CDR3 in DNA: TGCGCCAGCAGCCAAGCACGGCTGAACACTGAAGCTTTCTTT. It codes for CASSQARLNTEAFF.